This T cell receptor beta chain was recovered during a study of blood T cell repertoires in COVID-19. Authors' data handling: Amplification from reference gene primers served as the basis for estimated nucleated cell counts. Here immunoSEQ multiplex PCR was the method, and the copy in TCRdb shows in-frame clones only, minus some. The D gene and trimming were derived from the DNA, and the V and J assignments and clone size from that table. The table lists around 140,000 clones, more than 80% of them singletons. This clonotype was obtained from a human donor in a cohort sampled during active COVID-19. Sequencing input: peripheral blood.

CDR3 in amino acids: CASSLGRDNEQFF. The DNA for the CDR3 is TGTGCCAGCAGCTTGGGCAGAGACAATGAGCAGTTCTTC. The chain couples TRBV7-3 to TRBJ2-1; D ambiguous. Germline CDR1 reads SGHTA; CDR2 reads FQGTGA. V shed 3 bases and J shed 5 bases, with 8 bases lying between them. This CDR3 has 13 amino acids.